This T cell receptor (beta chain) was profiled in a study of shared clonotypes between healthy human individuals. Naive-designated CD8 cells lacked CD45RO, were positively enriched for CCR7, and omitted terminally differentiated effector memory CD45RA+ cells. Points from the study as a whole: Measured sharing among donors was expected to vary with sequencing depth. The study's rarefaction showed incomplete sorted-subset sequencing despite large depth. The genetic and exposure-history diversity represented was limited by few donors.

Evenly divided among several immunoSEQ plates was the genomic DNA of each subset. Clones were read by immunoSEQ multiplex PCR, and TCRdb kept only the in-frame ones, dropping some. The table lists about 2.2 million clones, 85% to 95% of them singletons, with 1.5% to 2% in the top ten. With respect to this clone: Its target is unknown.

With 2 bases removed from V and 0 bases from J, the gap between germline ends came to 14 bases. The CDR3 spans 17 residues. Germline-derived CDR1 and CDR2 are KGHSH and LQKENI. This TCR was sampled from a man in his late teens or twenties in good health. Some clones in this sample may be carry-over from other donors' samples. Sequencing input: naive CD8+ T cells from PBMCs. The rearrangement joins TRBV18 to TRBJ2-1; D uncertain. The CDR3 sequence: CASSPGSSFFSYNEQFF. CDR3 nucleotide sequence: TGTGCCAGCTCACCAGGGTCTAGTTTCTTCTCCTACAATGAGCAGTTCTTC.